The rows below give T cell receptor beta chains drawn from one sample of a study of shared clonotypes between healthy human individuals. Clones were read by immunoSEQ multiplex PCR, and TCRdb kept only the in-frame ones, dropping some. Among around 2.3 million clones listed, approximately 96% were seen once. Sequenced: naive CD4+ T cells sorted from blood. The origin of the receptors is a man between 18 and 29 years old in good health. Each CDR3 is given with its conserved first and last residue. A D gene is named only where the DNA matches it firmly. Clone sizes are given selectively: once, few, many, or a class where the clone is expanded.

size,D,J,V,length,CDR3,DNA
NA,NA,TRBJ1-5,TRBV7-9,14,CASDKDGGLQPQHF,TGTGCCAGCGACAAAGACGGGGGGCTTCAGCCCCAGCATTTT
NA,NA,TRBJ2-7,TRBV9,15,CASSVGASSSYEQYF,TGTGCCAGCAGCGTAGGGGCTAGCTCCTCCTACGAGCAGTACTTC
NA,TRBD2,TRBJ2-7,TRBV9,15,CASSVGGLAGDEQYF,TGTGCCAGCAGCGTAGGAGGACTAGCGGGAGACGAGCAGTACTTC
NA,NA,TRBJ1-3,TRBV5-3,13,CARSCGSGNTIYF,TGTGCCAGAAGCTGCGGCAGTGGAAACACCATATATTTT
NA,NA,TRBJ2-5,TRBV18,15,CASSPTQGNEETQYF,TGTGCCAGCTCACCAACCCAGGGGAATGAGGAGACCCAGTACTTC
NA,NA,TRBJ2-1,TRBV25-1,11,CASTRGNEQFF,TGTGCCAGCACCAGGGGAAATGAGCAGTTCTTC
NA,NA,TRBJ1-1,TRBV28,13,CASSLQQGGGSFF,TGTGCCAGCAGCTTACAACAGGGTGGTGGGTCTTTCTTT
NA,NA,TRBJ2-3,TRBV27,17,CASSLKTTAHSTDTQYF,TGTGCCAGCAGTTTAAAGACTACCGCACACAGCACAGATACGCAGTATTTT
NA,NA,TRBJ2-7,TRBV30,13,CAWSVRSSYEQYF,TGTGCCTGGAGTGTTAGGAGCTCCTACGAGCAGTACTTC
few,NA,TRBJ1-1,TRBV6-4,13,CASSATDSTEAFF,TGTGCCAGCAGTGCGACGGACAGCACTGAAGCTTTCTTT
NA,NA,TRBJ1-2,TRBV6-1,15,CASSERPGPLYGYTF,TGTGCCAGCAGTGAACGGCCGGGGCCTCTCTATGGCTACACCTTC
NA,NA,TRBJ2-2,TRBV7-9,12,CASSQDAGELFF,TGTGCCAGCAGCCAGGATGCCGGGGAGCTGTTTTTT
once,NA,TRBJ2-7,TRBV7-9,15,CASSLLPQGLREQYF,TGTGCCAGCAGCTTACTCCCACAGGGACTAAGGGAGCAGTACTTC
once,NA,TRBJ1-5,TRBV6-6,12,CASSYSGQPGHF,TGTGCCAGCAGTTACAGTGGACAGCCAGGGCATTTT
NA,TRBD2,TRBJ2-5,TRBV7-9,15,CASSLNGLEQETQYF,TGTGCCAGCAGCTTAAACGGACTAGAGCAAGAGACCCAGTACTTC
NA,NA,TRBJ2-5,TRBV11-2,14,CASSELQGGETQYF,TGTGCCAGCAGCGAGCTCCAGGGTGGCGAGACCCAGTACTTC
NA,TRBD2,TRBJ2-1,TRBV2,13,CASRREGNDEQFF,TGTGCCAGCAGGCGGGAGGGCAATGATGAGCAGTTCTTC
NA,NA,TRBJ1-1,TRBV7-2,14,CASSLGGPNTEAFF,TGTGCCAGCAGCTTAGGAGGGCCAAACACTGAAGCTTTCTTT